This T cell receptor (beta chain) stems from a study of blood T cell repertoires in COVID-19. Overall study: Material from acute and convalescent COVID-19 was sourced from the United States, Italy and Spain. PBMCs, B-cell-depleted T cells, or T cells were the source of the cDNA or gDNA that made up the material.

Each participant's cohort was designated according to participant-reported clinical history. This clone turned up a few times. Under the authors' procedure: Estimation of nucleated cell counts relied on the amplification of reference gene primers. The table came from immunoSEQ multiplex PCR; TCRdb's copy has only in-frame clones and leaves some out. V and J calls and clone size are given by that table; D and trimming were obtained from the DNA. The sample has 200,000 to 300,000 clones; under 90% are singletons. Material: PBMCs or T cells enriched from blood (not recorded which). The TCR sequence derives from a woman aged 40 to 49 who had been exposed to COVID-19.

CDR3 residues: CASSPTAGDSNEQFF. CDR3 in DNA: TGTGCCAGCAGCCCCACGGCGGGGGATTCCAATGAGCAGTTCTTC. V is TRBV7-9 and J is TRBJ2-1; 7 bases agree with TRBD2. Germline CDR1 SEHNR, CDR2 FQNEAQ (reference sequence). Trimming took 5 bases from V and 6 from J; bases not matched to a gene: 10. This CDR3 is built from 15 residues.